Listed here are 19 T cell receptor beta chains from one sample, sequenced in a study of T cells in Graves' hyperthyroidism and ophthalmopathy (dated by TCRdb to between 2018 and 2020). The library was made by multiplex PCR. This sample was sequenced with an Illumina HiSeq 2000. TCR beta CDR3 regions were amplified from RNA transcripts. The TCR CDR3 was subjected to a first round of RT-PCR using the HTBI primer set and the Qiagen OneStep RT-PCR kit. Using fastp at Q25 and MiXCR, TCRdb reprocessed the public reads and kept productive beta chains. Merged by CDR3 protein, the rows form single entries marked with the most common genes and DNA. Counted in this sample were about 640,000 distinct CDR3 sequences; about 15% of them appeared once. The ten largest make up roughly an eighth of the sample. The material sequenced was blood. The receptor set was obtained from a woman in her fifties or sixties with Graves' ophthalmopathy.

There are many counts of this clonotype. The chain combines TRBV11-3 with TRBJ2-1, with 8 positions matching TRBD2. The CDR3 is made up of 16 amino acids. Trimming removed 4 bases from V and 7 bases from J; junction bases left unmatched: 12. CDR1 and CDR2 from the germline V gene are SGHNT and YENEEA. CDR3 amino acids: CASSSINGTRGNEQFF. The CDR3 DNA is TGTGCCAGCAGCTCTATAAACGGGACTAGAGGGAATGAGCAGTTCTTC. Drawing the rest from reference TRBV11-3 and TRBJ2-1, the complete variable domain is EAGVVQSPRYKIIEKKQPVAFWCNPISGHNTLYWYLQNLGQGPELLIRYENEEAVDDSQLPKDRFSAERLKGVDSTLKIQPAELGDSAVYLCASSSINGTRGNEQFFGPGTRLTVL.

Notes on this clonotype: A much bigger clone sits one base away, suggesting this may be a read error. The CDR3 region is CDIQTGVPYNEQFF. Written as DNA, the CDR3 is TGTGACATCCAAACAGGGGTACCCTACAATGAGCAGTTCTTC. This rearrangement joins TRBV10-3 to TRBJ2-1, with 7 positions matching TRBD1. Germline lookup yields CDR1 ENHRY and CDR2 SYGVKD. The CDR3 covers 14 residues.

This clonotype has only a few counts. V gene TRBV12-3 or TRBV12-4 combines with J gene TRBJ1-2, with unresolved D. CDR3 length: 16 residues. V was trimmed by 7 bases and J by 0 bases, leaving 18 bases between them. As DNA, the CDR3 is TGTGCCAGCACCCCCGGCTCGACAAACGCTAACTATGGCTACACCTTC. This codes for CASTPGSTNANYGYTF.

The chain has TRBV4-2 and TRBJ2-1, with a possible D match to TRBD2 (6 bases). Germline CDR1 is LGHNA and CDR2 is YNFKEQ. Trimming pared 5 bases from V and 0 bases from J, leaving 14 bases between. The CDR3 has 16 residues. This chain's CDR3 is CASSTHSGSSYNEQFF. The CDR3 nucleotides read TGTGCCAGCAGCACTCATAGCGGAAGCTCCTACAATGAGCAGTTCTTC.

The V gene is TRBV19, the J gene TRBJ2-1; 9 bases fit TRBD2. The CDR3 has 16 residues. Trimming took 8 bases from V and 7 from J; bases not matched to a gene: 15. The germline V gene has CDR1 LNHDA and CDR2 SQIVND (reference sequence). CDR3 loop: CASGGASGKLKNEQFF. CDR3 coding DNA: TGTGCCAGTGGGGGAGCTAGCGGGAAATTAAAAAATGAGCAGTTCTTC.

In its sample, this clonotype was seen a few times. J is TRBJ2-7 and V is TRBV7-6; 7 nucleotides agree with TRBD2. The CDR3 consists of 15 residues. CDR1 SGHVS and CDR2 FNYEAQ come from the germline V gene. The trim removed 5 bases at V and 0 bases at J, leaving 7 bases unmatched. In DNA, the CDR3 is TGTGCCAGCAGCGCCCATAGCGGGCCCTCCTACGAGCAGTACTTC. Encoded protein: CASSAHSGPSYEQYF. The variable domain in full, with the rest retrieved from reference TRBV7-6 and TRBJ2-7, is GAGVSQSPRYKVTKRGQDVALRCDPISGHVSLYWYRQALGQGPEFLTYFNYEAQQDKSGLPNDRFSAERPEGSISTLTIQRTEQRDSAMYRCASSAHSGPSYEQYFGPGTRLTVT.

This clonotype was seen at least ten times. CDR3 sequence: CASCPNSKRYEQYF. The CDR3 DNA follows: TGTGCCAGCTGCCCAAACAGCAAGCGCTACGAGCAGTACTTC. The V gene is TRBV18, the J gene TRBJ2-7; no reliable D call. The V end lost 7 bases, the J end lost 3 bases, and 16 bases lay between the germline ends. The CDR3 runs 14 residues. Germline values: CDR1 KGHSH, CDR2 LQKENI. The entire variable domain, with the rest obtained from reference TRBV18 and TRBJ2-7, is as follows: NAGVMQNPRHLVRRRGQEARLRCSPMKGHSHVYWYRQLPEEGLKFMVYLQKENIIDESGMPKERFSAEFPKEGPSILRIQQVVRGDSAAYFCASCPNSKRYEQYFGPGTRLTVT.

This clonotype was counted many times. CDR3 loop: CASSLPGEDTQYF. The CDR3 bases are TGCGCCAGCAGCTTACCGGGGGAAGATACGCAGTATTTT. The chain is built from TRBV5-1 and TRBJ2-3; tentatively, D is TRBD2 (6 bases). CDR3 length equals 13 residues. Germline V gene data show CDR1 as SGHRS and CDR2 as YFSETQ. Trimming left V 2 bases short and J 5 bases short, with 9 bases between. The full variable domain, completed using reference TRBV5-1 and TRBJ2-3, is KAGVTQTPRYLIKTRGQQVTLSCSPISGHRSVSWYQQTPGQGLQFLFEYFSETQRNKGNFPGRFSGRQFSNSRSEMNVSTLELGDSALYLCASSLPGEDTQYFGPGTRLTVL.

This clonotype was counted many times. Here the CDR3 reads CASSLEFRGRANTGELFF. The CDR3 region has the DNA TGTGCCAGCAGCTTAGAGTTCAGGGGGCGGGCGAACACCGGGGAGCTGTTTTTT. The V call is TRBV11-2, the J call TRBJ2-2, with TRBD1 matching over 8 bases. The CDR3 spans 18 residues. J lost 0 bases, V lost 0 bases, and 6 bases had no gene match. CDR1 and CDR2 from the germline V gene are SGHAT and FQNNGV. The full variable domain, rest sourced from reference TRBV11-2 and TRBJ2-2, is EAGVAQSPRYKIIEKRQSVAFWCNPISGHATLYWYQQILGQGPKLLIQFQNNGVVDDSQLPKDRFSAERLKGVDSTLKIQPAKLEDSAVYLCASSLEFRGRANTGELFFGEGSRLTVL.

This clonotype was picked up a small number of times. The chain carries TRBV18 and TRBJ1-6; D is possibly TRBD1 (6 bases). V lost 2 bases, J lost 6 bases, and 11 bases lay in between. Germline lookup yields CDR1 KGHSH and CDR2 LQKENI. There are 15 residues in the CDR3. CDR3 amino acids: CASSPGTPTNSPLHF. CDR3 DNA: TGTGCCAGCTCACCAGGGACACCCACTAATTCACCCCTCCACTTT. The full variable domain, with the rest looked up from reference TRBV18 and TRBJ1-6, is NAGVMQNPRHLVRRRGQEARLRCSPMKGHSHVYWYRQLPEEGLKFMVYLQKENIIDESGMPKERFSAEFPKEGPSILRIQQVVRGDSAAYFCASSPGTPTNSPLHFGNGTRLTVT.

The CDR3 is CASSQGRLGTAKNIQYF. The CDR3 DNA is TGCGCCAGCAGCCAAGGGCGACTAGGTACAGCCAAAAACATTCAGTACTTC. The rearrangement uses TRBV4-3 and TRBJ2-4; D might be TRBD2 (6 bases). Germline values: CDR1 LGHNA, CDR2 YSLEER. This CDR3 comprises 17 residues. The ends were cut back, 1 base at V and 0 bases at J, with 13 bases in the middle.

This clonotype occurred a few times. The final CDR3 position lacks the conserved phenylalanine or tryptophan, pointing to a likely read error. The gene calls are TRBV11-2 and TRBJ1-2, with no clear D. This CDR3 spans 13 amino acids. V was cut by 2 bases and J by 4 bases, with 8 bases left in between. CDR1 and CDR2 from the germline V gene are SGHAT and FQNNGV. In nucleotides, the CDR3 is TGTGCCAGCAGCTTAAACAAAGGCTATGGCTACACCCTC. This codes for CASSLNKGYGYTL.

This clonotype was recorded at least ten times. The junction and the germline gene differ at one end; a read error may be behind it. The J gene is TRBJ2-1, the V gene TRBV7-2; D ambiguous. The CDR3 covers 17 residues. Germline assignment: CDR1 SGHTA and CDR2 FQGNSA. The CDR3 spells CASSSITGSNSYNGQFF. For the CDR3, the DNA is TGTGCCAGCAGCTCGATTACCGGGTCTAACTCCTACAATGGGCAGTTCTTC.

This clonotype was counted only a few times. This rearrangement joins TRBV19 to TRBJ2-5, with D maybe TRBD2 (5 bases). Germline V gene sequence: CDR1 LNHDA, CDR2 SQIVND (reference sequence). The CDR3 covers 17 residues. The germline V and J ends were trimmed by 2 bases and 0 bases, with 16 bases remaining between them. In DNA form, the CDR3 reads TGTGCCAGTAGTATACTGGGAGAGCCATCGTACCAAGAGACCCAGTACTTC. This translates into CASSILGEPSYQETQYF.

This clonotype was picked up a small number of times. This rearrangement joins TRBV18 to TRBJ2-3; possibly TRBD1 for D (6 bases). Trimming removed 3 bases from V and 2 bases from J, with 18 bases in between. This CDR3 is 17 amino acids long. CDR1 KGHSH and CDR2 LQKENI come from the germline V gene. For the CDR3, the DNA is TGTGCCAGCTCACCGCTTAATACAGGGTTGGACACAGATACGCAGTATTTT. Translated, it gives CASSPLNTGLDTDTQYF.

This clonotype was counted at least ten times. For the CDR3, the DNA is TGTGCCAGCAGCTTCAGGGGTCTAGCGGGAGTTCCAGATACGCAGTATTTT. Its protein product is CASSFRGLAGVPDTQYF. The chain recombines TRBV5-5 with TRBJ2-3; 10 bases map to TRBD2. The CDR3 length is 17 residues. Losses at the gene ends were 2 bases for V and 4 bases for J; bases not matched to a gene: 10. The germline gives CDR1 SGHKS, CDR2 YYEKEE (reference sequence).

This clonotype was detected many times. The V call is TRBV6-5, the J call TRBJ2-2, with D perhaps assigned TRBD1 or TRBD2 (7 bases each). Germline CDR1 and CDR2: MNHEY and SVGAGI. The CDR3 loop spans 17 amino acids. V was shortened by 0 bases and J by 4 bases, with 15 bases between the two germline ends. The CDR3 DNA reads as TGTGCCAGCAGTTACTCTCGGCAGGGGGGGAGCACCGGGGAGCTGTTTTTT. Translating gives CASSYSRQGGSTGELFF.

The sample holds many counts of this clonotype. The chain is built from TRBV7-2 and TRBJ1-3; D call uncertain. This CDR3 has 15 amino acids. The ends were cut back, 5 bases at V and 4 bases at J, with 15 bases in the middle. CDR1 is SGHTA, CDR2 FQGNSA, per germline. CDR3 sequence: CASSQRSAGGNTIYF. For the CDR3, the DNA is TGTGCCAGCAGCCAAAGGTCCGCTGGCGGAAACACCATATATTTT.

This clonotype was observed at least ten times. The chain recombines TRBV29-1 with TRBJ2-2, with 8 bases identical to TRBD1. With V trimmed by 7 bases and J by 0 bases, 7 bases remained unmatched. The CDR3 spans 15 residues. The germline gives CDR1 SQVTM, CDR2 ANQGSEA. This CDR3 reads CSAMLGQANTGELFF. The CDR3 DNA reads TGCAGCGCTATGTTGGGACAGGCGAACACCGGGGAGCTGTTTTTT.